Included here is one T cell receptor beta chain sequence, with context. Its antigen remains unidentified. The CDR3 runs to 17 residues. CDR1 MNHGY and CDR2 SAAAGT come from the germline V gene. The V segment lost 6 bases and the J segment 1 base; nucleotides outside the gene matches: 6. This sample was taken from a study of shared clonotypes between healthy human individuals. General study points: With few donors, the genetic and exposure-history diversity represented was limited.

How the authors handled the data: Junction-only sequences without quality scores were provided by ImmunoSEQ, so filtering was different. Sequenced by immunoSEQ multiplex PCR; TCRdb stores in-frame clones only, minus some. The D gene and trimming were derived from the DNA, and the V and J assignments and clone size from that table. The sample consists of about 2.3 million clones, 80% to 95% of them appearing once. The rearrangement links TRBV6-8 to TRBJ2-1; 13 bases match TRBD2. Material for sequencing was naive CD4+ T cells from PBMCs. Subset in this sample: CD45RA+ positively selected. The TCR comes from a man younger than 35 in good health. Some clones in this sample may be carry-over from other donors' samples. The CDR3 protein is CASRSPTSGGSYNEQFF. Here the CDR3 DNA reads TGTGCCAGCAGAAGCCCGACTAGCGGGGGGTCCTACAATGAGCAGTTCTTC.